This T cell receptor beta chain was sequenced for a study of OX40 agonist ivuxolimab in advanced cancers. Study as a whole: Every 2 weeks, ivuxolimab was infused into the patients intravenously at between 0.01 and 10 mg/kg.

The assay was immunoSEQ multiplex PCR, and TCRdb's table has in-frame clones only and misses some. The repertoire holds 50,000 to 70,000 clones, roughly 80% seen once, with around 3.4% in the top ten. Sequences were derived from CD4+ or CD8+ T cells sorted from blood, sampled in a trial of the OX40 agonist ivuxolimab. The clonotype comes from an adult with an advanced solid tumor such as melanoma, head and neck, liver or kidney cancer.

The DNA of the CDR3 is TGCGCCAGCAGCCAAGATTCTCCCTCGGGGGACTTTAACTATGGCTACACCTTC. This sequence encodes CASSQDSPSGDFNYGYTF. This chain connects TRBV4-3 to TRBJ1-2; possibly TRBD1 for D (5 bases). Germline CDR1 and CDR2: LGHNA and YSLEER. The CDR3 spans 18 residues. Trimming took off 0 bases at V and 1 base at J, with 18 bases between the two ends.